A selection of T cell receptor beta chains follows, all from one sample in a study of cytomegalovirus exposure and HLA in healthy donors. The data were produced by immunoSEQ multiplex PCR, yet TCRdb's version contains in-frame clones alone and is incomplete. Altogether more than 85,000 clones are present, roughly 63% being singletons, with the ten largest covering roughly 5.9%. The sequenced sample consisted of PBMCs. The source is a woman in her sixties or seventies in good health and CMV-seropositive. CDR3s include the opening cysteine and the closing phenylalanine or tryptophan. The D gene is left open where the match is weak. Clone size is shown for a subset of rows, as once, few, many or a class of expanded clone.

V gene,clone size,J gene,D gene,CDR3 DNA,CDR3 protein
TRBV19,NA,TRBJ1-1,NA,TGTGCCAGTAGTATGAGGGGAGGCACTGAAGCTTTCTTT,CASSMRGGTEAFF
TRBV4-1,NA,TRBJ1-3,NA,TGCGCCAGCAGCCAAGCCGGACAGCCCTCTAGCTCTGGAAACACCATATATTTT,CASSQAGQPSSSGNTIYF
TRBV7-2,few,TRBJ1-2,NA,TGTGCCAGCAGCCCCGGCCTCAGGGGCTACACCTTC,CASSPGLRGYTF
TRBV19,NA,TRBJ1-5,NA,TGTGCCAGTAGTACCCCTCAGTACACTCAGCCCCAGCATTTT,CASSTPQYTQPQHF
TRBV25-1,NA,TRBJ1-6,TRBD1,TGTGCCAGCAGTGAGCTCCGCGGGACAGGGGGTAATTCACCCCTCCACTTT,CASSELRGTGGNSPLHF
TRBV19,NA,TRBJ2-3,NA,TGTGCCAGCTCCACGGGTTATACGCAGTATTTT,CASSTGYTQYF
TRBV6-5,few,TRBJ2-7,TRBD1,TGTGCCAGCAGACTACAGGGGGCTTCTACCTACGAGCAGTACTTC,CASRLQGASTYEQYF
TRBV6-5,NA,TRBJ2-7,TRBD1,TGTGCCAGCACAAGGGACAGGGGTGGCGAGCAGTACTTC,CASTRDRGGEQYF
TRBV5-1,once,TRBJ2-7,TRBD1,TGCGCCAGCAGCTTGGGAGGAGGACAGGGGGCCTACGAGCAGTACTTC,CASSLGGGQGAYEQYF
TRBV12-5,NA,TRBJ1-6,TRBD1,TGTGCTAGTGGTTTGCCTAGTACAGGGGTTAATAATTCACCCCTCCACTTT,CASGLPSTGVNNSPLHF
TRBV27,NA,TRBJ1-1,NA,TGTGCCAGCAGTTTCCGCGGCGGCTCGAACACTGAAGCTTTCTTT,CASSFRGGSNTEAFF
TRBV19,NA,TRBJ2-5,NA,TGTGCCAGTAGCCTGCAGGGTGAAGAGACCCAGTACTTC,CASSLQGEETQYF
TRBV2,NA,TRBJ2-2,TRBD1,TGTGCCAGCAGTTCACCCCCAGGGGGTCGGAACACCGGGGAGCTGTTTTTT,CASSSPPGGRNTGELFF
TRBV6-5,few,TRBJ1-6,TRBD1,TGTGCCAGCAGTTACTCATCGGGACAGTATAATTCACCCCTCCACTTT,CASSYSSGQYNSPLHF
TRBV4-2,NA,TRBJ1-5,NA,TGTGCCAGCAGCCAAGATCTGGGCACCCCGGCGCCCCAGCATTTT,CASSQDLGTPAPQHF
TRBV13,NA,TRBJ2-3,TRBD1,TGTGCCAGCAGCTTCAGGGGGCTAGACACAGATACGCAGTATTTT,CASSFRGLDTDTQYF